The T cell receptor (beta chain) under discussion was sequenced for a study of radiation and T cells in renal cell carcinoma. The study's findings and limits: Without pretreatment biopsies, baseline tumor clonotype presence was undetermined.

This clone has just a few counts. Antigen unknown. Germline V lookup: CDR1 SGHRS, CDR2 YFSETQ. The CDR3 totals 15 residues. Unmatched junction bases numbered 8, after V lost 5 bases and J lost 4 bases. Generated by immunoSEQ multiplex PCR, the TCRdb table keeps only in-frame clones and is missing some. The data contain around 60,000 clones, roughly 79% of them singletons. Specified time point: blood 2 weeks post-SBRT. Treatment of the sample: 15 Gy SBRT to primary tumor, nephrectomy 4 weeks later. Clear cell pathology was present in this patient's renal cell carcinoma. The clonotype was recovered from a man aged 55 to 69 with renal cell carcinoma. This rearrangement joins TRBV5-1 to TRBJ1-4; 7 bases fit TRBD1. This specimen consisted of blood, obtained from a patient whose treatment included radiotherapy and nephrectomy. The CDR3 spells CASRQGQGLNEKLFF. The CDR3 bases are TGCGCCAGCAGACAGGGGCAAGGCCTTAATGAAAAACTGTTTTTT.